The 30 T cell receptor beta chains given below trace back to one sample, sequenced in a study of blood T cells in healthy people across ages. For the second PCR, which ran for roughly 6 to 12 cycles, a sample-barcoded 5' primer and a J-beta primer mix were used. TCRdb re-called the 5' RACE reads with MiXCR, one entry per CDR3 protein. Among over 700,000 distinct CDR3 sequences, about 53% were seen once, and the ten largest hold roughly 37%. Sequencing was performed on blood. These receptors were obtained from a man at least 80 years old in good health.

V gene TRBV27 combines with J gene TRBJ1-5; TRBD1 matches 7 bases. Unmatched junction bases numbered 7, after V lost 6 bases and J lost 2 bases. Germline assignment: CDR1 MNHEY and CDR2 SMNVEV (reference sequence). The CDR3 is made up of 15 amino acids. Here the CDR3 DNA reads TGTGCCAGCAGCATCGACAGGGCTGGCAATCAGCCCCAGCATTTT. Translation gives CASSIDRAGNQPQHF.

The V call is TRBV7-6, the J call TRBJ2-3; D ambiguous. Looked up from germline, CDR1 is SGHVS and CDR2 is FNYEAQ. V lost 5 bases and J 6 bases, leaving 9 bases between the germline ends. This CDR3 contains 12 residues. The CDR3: CASSPDLDTQYF. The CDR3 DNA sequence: TGTGCCAGCAGCCCCGACTTGGATACGCAGTATTTT.

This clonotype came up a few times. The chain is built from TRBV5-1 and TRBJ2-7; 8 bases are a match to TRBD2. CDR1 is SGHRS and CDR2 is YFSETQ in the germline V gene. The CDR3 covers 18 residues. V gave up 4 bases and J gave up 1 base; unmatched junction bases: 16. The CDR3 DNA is TGCGCCAGCAGCCGAGACAGAGAACTAGCGGCTAGATCCTACGAGCAGTACTTC. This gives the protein CASSRDRELAARSYEQYF.

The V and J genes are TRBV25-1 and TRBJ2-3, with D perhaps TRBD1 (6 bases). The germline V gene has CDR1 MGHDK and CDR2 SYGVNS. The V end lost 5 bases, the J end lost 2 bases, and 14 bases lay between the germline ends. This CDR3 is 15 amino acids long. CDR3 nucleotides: TGTGCCAGCAGTCAGGCCAGGGGATTCACAGATACGCAGTATTTT. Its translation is CASSQARGFTDTQYF.

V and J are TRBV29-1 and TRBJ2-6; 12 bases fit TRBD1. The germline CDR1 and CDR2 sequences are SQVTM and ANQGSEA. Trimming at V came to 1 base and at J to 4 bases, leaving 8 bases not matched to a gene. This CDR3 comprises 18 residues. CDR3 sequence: CSVEVSGQGARGANVLTF. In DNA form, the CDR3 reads TGCAGCGTTGAAGTTTCGGGACAGGGGGCGCGAGGGGCCAACGTCCTGACTTTC. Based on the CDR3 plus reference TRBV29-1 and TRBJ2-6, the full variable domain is SAVISQKPSRDICQRGTSLTIQCQVDSQVTMMFWYRQQPGQSLTLIATANQGSEATYESGFVIDKFPISRPNLTFSTLTVSNMSPEDSSIYLCSVEVSGQGARGANVLTFGAGSRLTVL.

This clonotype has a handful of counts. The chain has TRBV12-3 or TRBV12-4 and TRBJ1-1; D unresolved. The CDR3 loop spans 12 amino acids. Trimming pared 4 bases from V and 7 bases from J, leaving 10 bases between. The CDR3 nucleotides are TGTGCCAGCAGTTCCCGGACCTTTGAAGCTTTCTTT. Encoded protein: CASSSRTFEAFF.

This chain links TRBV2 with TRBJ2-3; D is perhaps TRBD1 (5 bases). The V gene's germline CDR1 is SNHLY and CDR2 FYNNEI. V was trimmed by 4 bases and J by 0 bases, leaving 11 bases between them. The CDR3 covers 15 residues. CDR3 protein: CASSGIRVSTDTQYF. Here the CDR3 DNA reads TGTGCCAGCAGTGGAATCAGGGTGAGCACAGATACGCAGTATTTT.

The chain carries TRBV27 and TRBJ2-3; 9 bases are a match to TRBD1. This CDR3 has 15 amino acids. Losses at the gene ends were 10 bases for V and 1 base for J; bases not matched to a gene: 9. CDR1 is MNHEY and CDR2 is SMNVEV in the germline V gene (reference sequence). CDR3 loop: CATTAWTGGTDTQYF. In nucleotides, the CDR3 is TGTGCCACCACCGCCTGGACAGGGGGCACAGATACGCAGTATTTT.

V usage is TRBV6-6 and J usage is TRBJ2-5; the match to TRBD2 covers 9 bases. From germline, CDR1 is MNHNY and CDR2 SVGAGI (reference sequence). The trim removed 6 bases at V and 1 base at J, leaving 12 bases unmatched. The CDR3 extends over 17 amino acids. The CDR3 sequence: CASSPAFSGSRQETQYF. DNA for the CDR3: TGTGCCAGCAGCCCTGCCTTTAGCGGGAGCCGCCAAGAGACCCAGTACTTC.

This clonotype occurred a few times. Here the CDR3 DNA reads TGTGCCAGCAGCCTGGAAGACAGGGTGAGCTCCTACGAGCAGTACTTC. Translating it yields CASSLEDRVSSYEQYF. This chain joins TRBV12-3 or TRBV12-4 and TRBJ2-7; TRBD1 matches at 7 bases. With V trimmed by 6 bases and J by 0 bases, 11 bases remained unmatched. This CDR3 spans 16 amino acids.

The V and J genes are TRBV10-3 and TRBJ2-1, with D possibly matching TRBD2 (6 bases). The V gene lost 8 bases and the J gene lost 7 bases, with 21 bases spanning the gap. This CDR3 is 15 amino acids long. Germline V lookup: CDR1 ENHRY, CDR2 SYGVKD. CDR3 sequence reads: CAIWDDGRSRNEQFF. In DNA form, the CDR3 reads TGTGCCATCTGGGATGACGGGAGATCGAGAAATGAGCAGTTCTTC.

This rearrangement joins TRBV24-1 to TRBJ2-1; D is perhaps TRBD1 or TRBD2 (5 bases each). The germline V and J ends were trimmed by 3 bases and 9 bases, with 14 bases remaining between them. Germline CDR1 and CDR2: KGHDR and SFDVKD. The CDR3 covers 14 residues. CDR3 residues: CATSDAQGPGEQFF. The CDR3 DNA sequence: TGTGCCACCAGTGATGCTCAGGGACCGGGTGAGCAGTTCTTC.

The CDR3 protein is CASSYSTGPGKNIQYF. The CDR3 DNA reads as TGTGCCAGCAGTTACTCGACCGGACCCGGCAAAAACATTCAGTACTTC. V is TRBV6-5 and J is TRBJ2-4; D is unresolved. Deletions cut 0 bases from V and 3 bases from J, with 12 bases between. Germline lookup yields CDR1 MNHEY and CDR2 SVGAGI. The CDR3 extends over 16 amino acids.

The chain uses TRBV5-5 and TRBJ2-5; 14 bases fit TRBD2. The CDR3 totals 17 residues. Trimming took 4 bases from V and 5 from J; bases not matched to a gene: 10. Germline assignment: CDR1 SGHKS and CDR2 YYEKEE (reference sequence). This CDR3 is CASSRGLAGDWGETQYF. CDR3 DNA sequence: TGTGCCAGCAGCCGGGGACTAGCGGGAGATTGGGGGGAGACCCAGTACTTC.

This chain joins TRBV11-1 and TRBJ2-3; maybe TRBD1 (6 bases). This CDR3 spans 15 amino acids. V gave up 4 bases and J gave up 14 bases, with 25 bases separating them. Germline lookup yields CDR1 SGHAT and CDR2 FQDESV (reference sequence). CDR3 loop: CASSSNPRGNRYAYF. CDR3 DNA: TGTGCCAGCAGCTCGAACCCCAGGGGCAACAGATACGCGTATTTT.

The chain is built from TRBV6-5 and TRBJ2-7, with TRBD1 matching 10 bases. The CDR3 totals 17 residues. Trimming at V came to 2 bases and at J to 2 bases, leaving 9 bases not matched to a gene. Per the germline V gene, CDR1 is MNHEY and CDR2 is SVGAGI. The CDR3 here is CASSYRDRGPQPYEQYF. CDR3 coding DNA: TGTGCCAGCAGTTACAGGGACAGGGGCCCTCAACCCTACGAGCAGTACTTC.

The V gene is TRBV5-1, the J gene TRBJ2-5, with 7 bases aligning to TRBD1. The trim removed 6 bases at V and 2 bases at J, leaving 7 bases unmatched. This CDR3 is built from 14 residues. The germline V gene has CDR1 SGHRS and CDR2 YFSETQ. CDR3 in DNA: TGCGCCAGCAATCCGGACAGGCCGCAAGAGACCCAGTACTTC. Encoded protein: CASNPDRPQETQYF.

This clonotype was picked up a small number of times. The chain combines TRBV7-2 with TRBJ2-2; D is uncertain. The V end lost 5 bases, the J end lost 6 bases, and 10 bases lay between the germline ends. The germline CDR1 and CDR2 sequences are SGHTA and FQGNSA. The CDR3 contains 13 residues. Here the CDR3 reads CASSPLSAGELFF. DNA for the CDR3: TGTGCCAGCAGCCCCCTCTCGGCCGGGGAGCTGTTTTTT.

The CDR3 loop is CASSNPGYQETQYF. The CDR3, as DNA: TGCGCCAGCAGCAACCCCGGGTACCAAGAGACCCAGTACTTC. The chain employs TRBV5-1 and TRBJ2-5; D not certain. CDR3 size: 14 residues. Between the trimmed V and J ends, which lost 4 bases and 0 bases, there was a span of 10 bases. Germline loops: CDR1 SGHRS, CDR2 YFSETQ.

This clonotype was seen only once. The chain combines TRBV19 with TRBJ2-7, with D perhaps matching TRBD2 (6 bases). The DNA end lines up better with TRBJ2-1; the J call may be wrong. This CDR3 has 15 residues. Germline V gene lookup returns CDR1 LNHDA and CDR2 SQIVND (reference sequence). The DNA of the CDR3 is TGTGCCAGTAGTATCTTAATCGGGAGCCGGGGTGAGCAGTTCTTC. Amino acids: CASSILIGSRGEQFF.

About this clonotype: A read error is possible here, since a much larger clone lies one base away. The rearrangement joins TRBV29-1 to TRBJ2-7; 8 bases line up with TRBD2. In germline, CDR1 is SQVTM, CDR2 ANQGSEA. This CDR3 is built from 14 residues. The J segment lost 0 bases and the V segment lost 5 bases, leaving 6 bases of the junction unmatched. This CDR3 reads CSVKGGGSSYEQYF. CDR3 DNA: TGCAGCGTTAAAGGCGGGGGGAGCTCCTACGAGCAGTACTTC.

The CDR3 sequence is CASSLVRTGEKDTEAFF. CDR3 nucleotides: TGTGCCAGCAGCTTAGTAAGGACAGGGGAGAAGGACACTGAAGCTTTCTTT. The V call is TRBV7-2, the J call TRBJ1-1; 9 bases are a match to TRBD1. The germline V gene has CDR1 SGHTA and CDR2 FQGNSA. The CDR3 is 17 residues long. J was trimmed by 3 bases and V by 1 base; bases with no gene match: 9. The whole variable domain, filled in from reference TRBV7-2 and TRBJ1-1, reads GAGVSQSPSNKVTEKGKDVELRCDPISGHTALYWYRQSLGQGLEFLIYFQGNSAPDKSGLPSDRFSAERTGGSVSTLTIQRTQQEDSAVYLCASSLVRTGEKDTEAFFGQGTRLTVV.

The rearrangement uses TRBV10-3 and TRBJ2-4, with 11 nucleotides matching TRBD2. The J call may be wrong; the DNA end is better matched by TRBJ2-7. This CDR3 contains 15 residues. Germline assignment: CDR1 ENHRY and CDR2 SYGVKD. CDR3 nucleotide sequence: TGTGCCATCAGTGAGTTTACTAGCGGGAGCCACGAGCAGTACTTC. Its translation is CAISEFTSGSHEQYF.

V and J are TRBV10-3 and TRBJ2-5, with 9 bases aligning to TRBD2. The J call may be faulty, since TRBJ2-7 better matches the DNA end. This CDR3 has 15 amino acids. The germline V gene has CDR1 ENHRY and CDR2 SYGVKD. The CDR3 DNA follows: TGTGCCATCAGTGGGCTGCGGGAGGGCCTGGGCGAGCAGTACTTC. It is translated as CAISGLREGLGEQYF.

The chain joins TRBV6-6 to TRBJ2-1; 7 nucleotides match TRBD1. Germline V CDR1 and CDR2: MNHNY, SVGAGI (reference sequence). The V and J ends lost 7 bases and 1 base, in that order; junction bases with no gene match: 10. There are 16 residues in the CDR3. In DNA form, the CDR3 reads TGTGCCAGCACTCCTTCCGGGACAGTTTCCTACAATGAGCAGTTCTTC. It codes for CASTPSGTVSYNEQFF.

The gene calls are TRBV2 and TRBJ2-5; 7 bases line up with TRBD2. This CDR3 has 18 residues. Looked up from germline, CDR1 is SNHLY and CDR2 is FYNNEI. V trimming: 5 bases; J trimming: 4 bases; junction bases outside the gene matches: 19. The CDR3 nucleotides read TGTGCCAGCAGTCTCCCCAAACCGCTCTCCTCGGGGGGAGAGACCCAGTACTTC. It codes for CASSLPKPLSSGGETQYF.

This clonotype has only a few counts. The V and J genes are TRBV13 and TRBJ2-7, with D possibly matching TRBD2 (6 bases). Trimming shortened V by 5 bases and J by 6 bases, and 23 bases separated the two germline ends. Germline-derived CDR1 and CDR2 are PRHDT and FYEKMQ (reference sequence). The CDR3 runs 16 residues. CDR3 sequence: CASSPPPSEGEFEQYF. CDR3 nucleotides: TGTGCCAGCAGCCCCCCCCCTTCGGAGGGAGAGTTCGAGCAGTACTTC.

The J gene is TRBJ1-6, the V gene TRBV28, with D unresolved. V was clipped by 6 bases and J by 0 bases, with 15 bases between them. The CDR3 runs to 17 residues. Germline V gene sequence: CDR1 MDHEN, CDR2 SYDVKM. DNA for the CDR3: TGTGCCAGCAGCCAGACGGGTATAGACTCCTATAATTCACCCCTCCACTTT. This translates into CASSQTGIDSYNSPLHF. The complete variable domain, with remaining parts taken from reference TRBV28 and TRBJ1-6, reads DVKVTQSSRYLVKRTGEKVFLECVQDMDHENMFWYRQDPGLGLRLIYFSYDVKMKEKGDIPEGYSVSREKKERFSLILESASTNQTSMYLCASSQTGIDSYNSPLHFGNGTRLTVT.

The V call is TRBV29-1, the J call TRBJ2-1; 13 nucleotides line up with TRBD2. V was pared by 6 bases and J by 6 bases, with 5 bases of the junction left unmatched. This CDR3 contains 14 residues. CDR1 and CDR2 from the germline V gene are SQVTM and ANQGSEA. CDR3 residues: CSVRTSGRLNEQFF. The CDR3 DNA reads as TGCAGCGTGCGGACTAGCGGGAGACTCAATGAGCAGTTCTTC.

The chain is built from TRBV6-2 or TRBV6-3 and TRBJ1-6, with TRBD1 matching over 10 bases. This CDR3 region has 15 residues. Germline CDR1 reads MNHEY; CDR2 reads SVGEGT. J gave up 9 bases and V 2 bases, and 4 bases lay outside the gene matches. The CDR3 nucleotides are TGTGCCAGCAGTTACGGCGGGACAGGGGTTTCACCCCTCCACTTT. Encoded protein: CASSYGGTGVSPLHF.